This record looks at one T cell receptor beta chain sequence and its context. Its specificity is unknown. This entry belongs to a study of T cell responses to AZD1222 COVID-19 vaccine. Study-wide background: Second-dose intervals of approximately 4 or approximately 12 weeks were pooled. Study-wide results and caveats: Recipients of two AZD1222 doses showed rising Spike-specific TCR breadth and depth. Nearly half of spike-specific TCRs reportedly target variant regions that are unmutated in the B.1.351 and B.1.1.7 variants.

Produced via immunoSEQ multiplex PCR; TCRdb's table is partial and in-frame only. The sample includes 100,000 or so clones, around 96% seen only once; the top ten take 2.2%. This CDR3 spans 14 amino acids. V shed 3 bases and J shed 2 bases, with 8 bases lying between them. Germline-derived CDR1 and CDR2 are LNHDA and SQIVND (reference sequence). The clonotype originates from an adult in good health. V is TRBV19 and J is TRBJ1-5; no reliable D call. The input for sequencing was peripheral blood, taken on day 0 of AZD1222 vaccination. The DNA of the CDR3 is TGTGCCAGTAGTATCAGTGTCGGCAATCAGCCCCAGCATTTT. Protein sequence: CASSISVGNQPQHF.